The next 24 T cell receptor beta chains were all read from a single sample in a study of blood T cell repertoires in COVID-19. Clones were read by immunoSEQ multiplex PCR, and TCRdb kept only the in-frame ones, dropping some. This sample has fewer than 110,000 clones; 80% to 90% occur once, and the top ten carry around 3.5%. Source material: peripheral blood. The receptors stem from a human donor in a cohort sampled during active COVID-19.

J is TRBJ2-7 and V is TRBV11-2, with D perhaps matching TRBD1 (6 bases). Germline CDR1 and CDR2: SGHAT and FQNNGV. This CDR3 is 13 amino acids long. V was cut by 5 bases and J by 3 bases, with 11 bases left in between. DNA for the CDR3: TGTGCCAGCAGCCTCGGGACATACTACGAGCAGTACTTC. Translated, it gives CASSLGTYYEQYF.

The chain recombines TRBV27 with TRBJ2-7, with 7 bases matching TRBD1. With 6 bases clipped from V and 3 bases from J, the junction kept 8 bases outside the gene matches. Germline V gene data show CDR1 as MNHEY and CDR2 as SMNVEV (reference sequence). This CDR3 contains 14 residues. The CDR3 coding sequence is TGTGCCAGCAGCCCCGGGACAGCAGACTACGAGCAGTACTTC. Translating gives CASSPGTADYEQYF.

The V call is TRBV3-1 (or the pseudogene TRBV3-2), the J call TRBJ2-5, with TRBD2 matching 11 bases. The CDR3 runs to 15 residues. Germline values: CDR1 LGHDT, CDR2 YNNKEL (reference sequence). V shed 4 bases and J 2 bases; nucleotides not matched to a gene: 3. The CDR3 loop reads CASSPGTSGQETQYF. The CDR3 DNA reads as TGTGCCAGCAGCCCCGGGACTAGCGGTCAAGAGACCCAGTACTTC.

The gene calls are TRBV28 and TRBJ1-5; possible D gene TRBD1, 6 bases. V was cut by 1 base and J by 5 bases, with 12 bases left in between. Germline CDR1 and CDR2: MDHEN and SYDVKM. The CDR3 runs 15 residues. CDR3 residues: CASSLSRGGHQPQHF. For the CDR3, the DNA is TGTGCCAGCAGTTTATCCAGGGGTGGGCATCAGCCCCAGCATTTT.

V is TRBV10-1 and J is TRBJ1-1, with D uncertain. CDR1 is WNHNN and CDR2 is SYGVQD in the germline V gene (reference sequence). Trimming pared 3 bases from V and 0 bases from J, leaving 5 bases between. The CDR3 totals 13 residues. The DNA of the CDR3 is TGCGCCAGCAGTGAAGGAGTGAACACTGAAGCTTTCTTT. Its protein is CASSEGVNTEAFF.

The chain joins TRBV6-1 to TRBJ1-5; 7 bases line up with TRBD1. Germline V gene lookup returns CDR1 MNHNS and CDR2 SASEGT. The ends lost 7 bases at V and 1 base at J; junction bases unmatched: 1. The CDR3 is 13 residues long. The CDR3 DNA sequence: TGTGCCAGCAAAGGGGGCAGCAATCAGCCCCAGCATTTT. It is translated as CASKGGSNQPQHF.

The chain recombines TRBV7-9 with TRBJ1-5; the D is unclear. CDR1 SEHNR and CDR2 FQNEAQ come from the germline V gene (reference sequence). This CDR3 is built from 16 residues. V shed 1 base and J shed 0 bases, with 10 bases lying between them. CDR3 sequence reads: CASSLVRGGSNQPQHF. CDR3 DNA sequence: TGTGCCAGCAGCTTAGTACGGGGTGGTAGCAATCAGCCCCAGCATTTT.

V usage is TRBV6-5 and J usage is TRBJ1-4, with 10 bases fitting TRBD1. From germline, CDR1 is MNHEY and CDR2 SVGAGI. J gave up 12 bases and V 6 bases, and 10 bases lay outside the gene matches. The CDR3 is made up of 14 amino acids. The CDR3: CASSRTGGLRQLFF. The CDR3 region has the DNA TGTGCCAGCAGCCGGACAGGGGGACTTAGGCAACTGTTTTTT.

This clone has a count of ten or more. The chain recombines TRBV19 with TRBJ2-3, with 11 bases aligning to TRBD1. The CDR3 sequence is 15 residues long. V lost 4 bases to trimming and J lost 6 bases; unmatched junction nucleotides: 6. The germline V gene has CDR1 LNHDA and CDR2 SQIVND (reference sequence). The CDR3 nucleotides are TGTGCCAGTAGTAGGGGGACAGGGGGACGCGATACGCAGTATTTT. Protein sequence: CASSRGTGGRDTQYF.

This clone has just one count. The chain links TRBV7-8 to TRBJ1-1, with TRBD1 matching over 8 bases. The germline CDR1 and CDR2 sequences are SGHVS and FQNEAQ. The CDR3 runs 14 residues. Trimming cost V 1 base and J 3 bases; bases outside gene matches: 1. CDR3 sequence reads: CASSLVTGDTEAFF. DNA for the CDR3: TGTGCCAGCAGCTTAGTGACAGGGGACACTGAAGCTTTCTTT.

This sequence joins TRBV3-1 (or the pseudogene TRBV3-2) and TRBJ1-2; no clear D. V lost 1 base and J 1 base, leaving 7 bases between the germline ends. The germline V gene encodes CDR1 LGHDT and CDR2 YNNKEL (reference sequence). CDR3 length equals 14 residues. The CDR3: CASSQGLGNYGYTF. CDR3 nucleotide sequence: TGTGCCAGCAGCCAAGGTCTCGGTAACTATGGCTACACCTTC.

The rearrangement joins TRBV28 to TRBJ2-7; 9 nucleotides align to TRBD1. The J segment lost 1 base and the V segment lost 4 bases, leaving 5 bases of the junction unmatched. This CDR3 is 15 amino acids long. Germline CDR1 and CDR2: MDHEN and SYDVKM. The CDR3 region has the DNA TGTGCCAGCAGTTGGGGTGGGACAGGGTCCTACGAGCAGTACTTC. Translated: CASSWGGTGSYEQYF.

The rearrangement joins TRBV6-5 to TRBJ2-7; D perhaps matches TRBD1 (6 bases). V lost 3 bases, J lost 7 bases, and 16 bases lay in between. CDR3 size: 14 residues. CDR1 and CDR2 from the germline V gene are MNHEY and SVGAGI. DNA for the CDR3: TGTGCCAGCAGTTATGACACACAGGGACGTGAGCAGTACTTC. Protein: CASSYDTQGREQYF.

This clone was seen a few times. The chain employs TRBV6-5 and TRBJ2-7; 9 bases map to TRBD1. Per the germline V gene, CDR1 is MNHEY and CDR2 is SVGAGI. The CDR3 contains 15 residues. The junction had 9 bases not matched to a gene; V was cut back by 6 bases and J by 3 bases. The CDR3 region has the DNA TGTGCCAGCAGGCCGGGACAGGGTGTTTTCTACGAGCAGTACTTC. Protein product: CASRPGQGVFYEQYF.

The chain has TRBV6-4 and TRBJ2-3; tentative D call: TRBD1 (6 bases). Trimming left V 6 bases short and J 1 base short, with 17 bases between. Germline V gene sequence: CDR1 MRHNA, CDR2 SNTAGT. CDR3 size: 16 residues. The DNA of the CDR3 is TGTGCCAGCAGGACAGGAGAGGACGGATGCACAGATACGCAGTATTTT. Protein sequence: CASRTGEDGCTDTQYF.

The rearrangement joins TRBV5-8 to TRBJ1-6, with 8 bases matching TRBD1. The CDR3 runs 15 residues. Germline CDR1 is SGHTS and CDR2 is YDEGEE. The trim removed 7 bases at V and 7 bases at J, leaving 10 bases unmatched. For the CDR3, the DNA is TGTGCCAGCGCCCAATCGACAGGGGCGAATTCACCCCTCCACTTT. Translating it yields CASAQSTGANSPLHF.

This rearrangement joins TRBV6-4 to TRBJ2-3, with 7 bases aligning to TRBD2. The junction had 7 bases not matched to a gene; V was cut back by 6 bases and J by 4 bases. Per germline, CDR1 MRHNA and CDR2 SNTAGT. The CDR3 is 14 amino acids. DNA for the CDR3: TGTGCCAGCAGCAGCCAGGGAGGGGCAGATACGCAGTATTTT. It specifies CASSSQGGADTQYF.

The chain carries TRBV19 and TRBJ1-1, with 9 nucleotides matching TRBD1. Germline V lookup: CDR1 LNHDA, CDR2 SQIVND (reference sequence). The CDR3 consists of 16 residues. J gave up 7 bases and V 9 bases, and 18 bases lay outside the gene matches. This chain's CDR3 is CARITGTGPPEDEAFF. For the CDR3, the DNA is TGTGCCAGAATTACCGGGACAGGGCCCCCCGAGGATGAAGCTTTCTTT.

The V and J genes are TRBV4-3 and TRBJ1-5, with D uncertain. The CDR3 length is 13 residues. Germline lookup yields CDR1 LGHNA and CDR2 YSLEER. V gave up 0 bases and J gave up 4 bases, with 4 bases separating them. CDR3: CASSQDRNQPQHF. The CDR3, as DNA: TGCGCCAGCAGCCAAGATCGGAATCAGCCCCAGCATTTT.

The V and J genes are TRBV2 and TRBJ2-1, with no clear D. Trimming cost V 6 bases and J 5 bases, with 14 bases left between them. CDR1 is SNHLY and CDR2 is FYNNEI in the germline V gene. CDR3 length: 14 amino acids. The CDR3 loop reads CASSALRQHNEQFF. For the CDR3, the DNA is TGTGCCAGCAGCGCCCTAAGACAACACAATGAGCAGTTCTTC.

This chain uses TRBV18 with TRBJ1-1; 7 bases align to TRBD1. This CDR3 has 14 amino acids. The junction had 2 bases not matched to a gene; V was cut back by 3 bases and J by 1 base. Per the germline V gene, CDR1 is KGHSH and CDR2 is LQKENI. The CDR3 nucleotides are TGTGCCAGCTCACCTACAGGGGAGAACACTGAAGCTTTCTTT. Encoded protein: CASSPTGENTEAFF. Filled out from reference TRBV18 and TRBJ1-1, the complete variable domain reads NAGVMQNPRHLVRRRGQEARLRCSPMKGHSHVYWYRQLPEEGLKFMVYLQKENIIDESGMPKERFSAEFPKEGPSILRIQQVVRGDSAAYFCASSPTGENTEAFFGQGTRLTVV.

CDR3 protein: CASSLWFQGRVNTEAFF. For the CDR3, the DNA is TGTGCCAGCAGTTTATGGTTCCAGGGAAGGGTGAACACTGAAGCTTTCTTT. This chain uses TRBV27 with TRBJ1-1; weak D call: TRBD1 (5 bases). The germline CDR1 and CDR2 sequences are MNHEY and SMNVEV (reference sequence). The CDR3 contains 17 residues. V was trimmed by 1 base and J by 0 bases, leaving 15 bases between them.

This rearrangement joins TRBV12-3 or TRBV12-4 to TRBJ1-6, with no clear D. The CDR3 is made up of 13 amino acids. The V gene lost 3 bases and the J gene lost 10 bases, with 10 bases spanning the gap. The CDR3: CASSFQVESPLHF. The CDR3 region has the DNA TGTGCCAGCAGTTTTCAGGTGGAATCACCCCTCCACTTT.

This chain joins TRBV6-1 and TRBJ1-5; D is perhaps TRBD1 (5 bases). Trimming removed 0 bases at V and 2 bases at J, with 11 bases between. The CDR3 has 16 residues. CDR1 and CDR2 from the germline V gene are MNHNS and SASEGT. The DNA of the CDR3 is TGTGCCAGCAGTGAAGCAAGGGGCGTGGGCAATCAGCCCCAGCATTTT. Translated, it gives CASSEARGVGNQPQHF.